These 11 T cell receptor beta chains share one sample of origin, sequenced in a study of T cell responses to AZD1222 COVID-19 vaccine. Using immunoSEQ multiplex PCR, the repertoire was profiled, and TCRdb retains in-frame clones only, with some absent. The table shows roughly 130,000 clones, with 88% occurring only once. The source material was peripheral blood, sampled on day 0 of AZD1222 vaccination. These receptors originate from an adult in good health.

V and J are TRBV5-4 and TRBJ2-2; 12 positions match TRBD2. CDR1 SGHNT and CDR2 YYREEE come from the germline V gene (reference sequence). V dropped 0 bases and J dropped 4; count of bases not matched to a gene: 4. The CDR3 covers 17 residues. This CDR3 is CASSLDRLAGATGELFF. In DNA, the CDR3 is TGTGCCAGCAGCTTGGACAGACTAGCGGGGGCCACCGGGGAGCTGTTTTTT.

This chain joins TRBV18 and TRBJ1-4; 10 bases are shared with TRBD1. J gave up 6 bases and V 3 bases, and 19 bases lay outside the gene matches. The CDR3 contains 20 residues. Germline-derived CDR1 and CDR2 are KGHSH and LQKENI. Here the CDR3 DNA reads TGTGCCAGCTCACCCTTTAAGAGACAGGGGGCCCCCGGGAATGATGAAAAACTGTTTTTT. As protein: CASSPFKRQGAPGNDEKLFF.

This chain connects TRBV3-1 (or the pseudogene TRBV3-2) to TRBJ2-7, with TRBD1 matching 11 bases. This CDR3 is 13 amino acids long. CDR1 and CDR2 (germline): LGHDT, YNNKEL (reference sequence). V dropped 4 bases and J dropped 6; count of bases not matched to a gene: 2. In DNA form, the CDR3 reads TGTGCCAGCAGCCGGGACAGGGGGGGCGAGCAGTACTTC. This sequence encodes CASSRDRGGEQYF.

This clone was observed a handful of times. The chain employs TRBV21-1 and TRBJ1-1. TRBV21-1 is tagged as a pseudogene. This CDR3 is built from 15 residues. The CDR3 DNA reads as TGTGCCAGCAGCCTACCGACGGGGGGGAACACTGAAGCTTTCTTT. Translation: CASSLPTGGNTEAFF.

The chain carries TRBV19 and TRBJ1-4; a possible D gene is TRBD1 (5 bases). Trimming removed 1 base from V and 7 bases from J, with 22 bases in between. Per germline, CDR1 LNHDA and CDR2 SQIVND (reference sequence). There are 18 residues in the CDR3. CDR3 sequence (DNA): TGTGCCAGTAGTATAGTAGGTGCGATGGGGCTCTCGAGTGAAAAACTGTTTTTT. This translates into CASSIVGAMGLSSEKLFF.

V and J are TRBV3-1 (or the pseudogene TRBV3-2) and TRBJ2-7, with D hard to call. The ends were cut back, 4 bases at V and 2 bases at J, with 6 bases in the middle. The germline CDR1 and CDR2 sequences are LGHDT and YNNKEL (reference sequence). This CDR3 has 12 residues. The CDR3 nucleotides are TGTGCCAGCAGCCCCGGACCCTACGAGCAGTACTTC. Its protein product is CASSPGPYEQYF.

The chain employs TRBV21-1 and TRBJ2-1; the table assigns TRBD2, which was not confirmed against the DNA. TRBV21-1 is a documented pseudogene. CDR3 length equals 16 residues. The CDR3 sequence: CASSKVAGGEDNEQFF. CDR3 sequence (DNA): TGTGCCAGCAGCAAAGTGGCAGGAGGAGAGGACAATGAGCAGTTCTTC.

V and J are TRBV10-3 and TRBJ2-5; no clear D. The length of the CDR3 is 14 residues. Trimming took off 3 bases at V and 2 bases at J, with 10 bases between the two ends. The germline V gene has CDR1 ENHRY and CDR2 SYGVKD. CDR3 sequence: CAISEVAAQETQYF. The CDR3, as DNA: TGTGCCATCAGTGAAGTAGCAGCTCAAGAGACCCAGTACTTC.

The rearrangement joins TRBV6-6 to TRBJ2-2; 9 nucleotides line up with TRBD2. The junction had 10 bases not matched to a gene; V was cut back by 6 bases and J by 5 bases. Germline values: CDR1 MNHNY, CDR2 SVGAGI (reference sequence). This CDR3 has 16 residues. The CDR3 region has the DNA TGTGCCAGCAGGCCGGGTGCGGGGGGGGTAACCGGGGAGCTGTTTTTT. Protein: CASRPGAGGVTGELFF.

This clone was counted a single time. The chain carries TRBV28 and TRBJ2-3; 9 nucleotides align to TRBD2. Germline CDR1 MDHEN, CDR2 SYDVKM. This CDR3 has 15 amino acids. V was clipped by 10 bases and J by 4 bases; unmatched bases: 12. The CDR3 bases are TGTGCCACCATGCGCAGGCGGGGGGGCCCAGATACGCAGTATTTT. Translating it yields CATMRRRGGPDTQYF.

The gene calls are TRBV5-1 and TRBJ2-7; D is possibly TRBD2 (5 bases). The V end was cut by 0 bases, the J end by 6 bases, with 10 bases between. Germline V CDR1 and CDR2: SGHRS, YFSETQ. The CDR3 spans 13 residues. The chain's CDR3 is CASSLDLASEQYF. The CDR3 DNA follows: TGCGCCAGCAGCTTGGATCTAGCTTCCGAGCAGTACTTC. The whole variable domain, remainder taken from reference TRBV5-1 and TRBJ2-7, is KAGVTQTPRYLIKTRGQQVTLSCSPISGHRSVSWYQQTPGQGLQFLFEYFSETQRNKGNFPGRFSGRQFSNSRSEMNVSTLELGDSALYLCASSLDLASEQYFGPGTRLTVT.